This T cell receptor beta chain was identified in a study of OX40 agonist ivuxolimab in advanced cancers. With regard to the full study: The costimulatory receptor OX40 (CD134) was targeted by ivuxolimab, a fully human IgG2 agonistic monoclonal antibody. Of the roughly 54 dose-escalation patients, hepatocellular carcinoma was present in approximately 20, melanoma in roughly 15, renal cell carcinoma in 9 and head and neck cancer in 9. Peripheral TCRbeta sequencing was intended to test whether TCR sequence diversity was altered and clonal T-cell expansion was caused by ivuxolimab. The paper reports the monotherapy dose-escalation portion (N of about 54 patients) of the phase I ivuxolimab trial. Intravenous ivuxolimab was administered to patients every 2 weeks at six dose levels: 0.01, 0.1, 0.3, 1.5, 3 and 10 mg/kg. Prior anti-PD-1, anti-PD-L1 or anti-CTLA-4 therapy was permitted, and approximately 42% of dose-escalation patients had received checkpoint inhibitors. Partial responses occurred in three dose-escalation patients: two with cutaneous melanoma and one with hepatocellular carcinoma. A male proportion of 82.7% and a mean age of around 60 years, ranging from roughly 23 to 85, were recorded for the dose-escalation cohort.

Looking up the germline V gene yields CDR1 SGHTA and CDR2 FQGNSA. The CDR3 runs 15 amino acids, cysteine and phenylalanine included. The only DNA kept is the CDR3, 45 bases in frame from the first base. At the junction V is shortened by 0 bases and J by 9 bases, with 15 bases in between. This clone has only a few counts. It lacks a known antigen. No much larger clone exists at a distance of one base, and base qualities are not known. Patients with a history of autoimmune disease or receiving systemic immunosuppression were excluded from the trial. Peripheral blood for TCR sequencing was collected from all dose cohorts at baseline, on cycle 4 day 1, and on cycle 7 day 1. The samples were taken from a phase I, first-in-human, multicenter, open-label dose-escalation trial of ivuxolimab. Adults with locally advanced or metastatic melanoma, renal cell, hepatocellular, or head and neck squamous cell carcinoma were enrolled in the trial. Before TCR sequencing, CD4+ and CD8+ T cells were separately sorted from peripheral blood.

The research as a whole found: Clonal expansion of both CD4+ and CD8+ blood T cells was observed from baseline to week 6 at doses 0.1 to 3.0 mg/kg. The antigen specificity of the peripheral T cells that underwent clonal expansion was not determined. After ivuxolimab, more expanded clones were found on average in CD8+ T cells than in CD4+ T cells. In partial responders in the 0.1-3.0 mg/kg groups, normalized peripheral clonal expansion was found to be among the lowest, especially among CD8+ T cells. Low levels of normalized T-cell clonal expansion were also seen in some patients who did not respond.

For sequencing of the TCRbeta CDR3 region, genomic DNA was extracted from the sorted cells. The immunoSEQ Assay was used for sequencing of TCRbeta CDR3 regions. Entries here come from immuneACCESS through TCRdb and include only in-frame sequences with V and J called. Some clones fail to appear in such tables; in the studies checked, an unresolved V gene covers under half of the shortfall, and the cause of the remainder is unknown. The sample has 70,000 or so clones on record, 80% of them singletons. The ten largest clones capture around 1.3% of the sample. This clonotype originated in an adult with an advanced solid tumor such as melanoma, head and neck, liver or kidney cancer. The chain links TRBV7-2 with TRBJ2-1, with TRBD2 as a weak D call on 6 bases. Sequencing used CD4+ or CD8+ T cells sorted from blood, obtained in a trial of the OX40 agonist ivuxolimab. The sequence in DNA is TGTGCCAGCAGCTTAGCCGCGGGGCCCGGGACTGAGCAGTTCTTC. Its coded protein is CASSLAAGPGTEQFF.